The present T cell receptor (beta chain) was sequenced within a study of shared T cell receptors in the human thymus. Only in-frame clones appear in the TCRdb table, and some are missing; sequencing was by immunoSEQ multiplex PCR. The sample records about 380,000 clones, just under 95% being singletons. Trimming removed 3 bases at V and 7 bases at J, with 9 bases between. In germline, CDR1 is SGHTA, CDR2 FQGNSA. The CDR3 contains 13 residues. The receptor was isolated from a human donor. V usage is TRBV7-2 and J usage is TRBJ2-2; no firm D call. Sequencing was performed on thymocytes. The CDR3 coding sequence is TGTGCCAGCAGCTTTAGAGGTAACGGGGAGCTGTTTTTT. As protein: CASSFRGNGELFF.